The 7 T cell receptor beta chains in this list originate from one sample, sequenced in a study of T cells in Graves' hyperthyroidism and ophthalmopathy (dated by TCRdb to the late 2010s). The protocol used for the library was multiplex PCR. Sequencing relied on an Illumina HiSeq 2000. TCR beta CDR3 regions were amplified from RNA transcripts. The first round of RT-PCR for the TCR CDR3 was performed with the HTBI primer set and the Qiagen OneStep RT-PCR kit. Using fastp at Q25 and MiXCR, TCRdb reprocessed the public reads and kept productive beta chains. Identical CDR3 proteins give one entry, which carries the most common genes and DNA. The sample table holds about 360,000 distinct CDR3 sequences, of which about 14% were seen once. The top ten clones comprise around 21% of the sample. Sequenced sample: blood. These receptors came from a man aged 30 to 45 with Graves' hyperthyroidism that later progressed to Graves' ophthalmopathy.

The rearrangement uses TRBV5-1 and TRBJ1-2, with 12 positions matching TRBD1. This CDR3 region has 21 residues. V lost 1 base and J lost 6; bases outside the gene matches: 22. Germline CDR1 and CDR2: SGHRS and YFSETQ. In DNA form, the CDR3 reads TGCGCCAGCAGCTTGCCAGATACCTCCGGGACAGGGGGCGGGAGGTATGATGGCTACACCTTC. Translation: CASSLPDTSGTGGGRYDGYTF.

The V gene is TRBV7-3, the J gene TRBJ1-1; TRBD1 might be the D (5 bases). The V gene's germline CDR1 is SGHTA and CDR2 FQGTGA. The V end was cut by 4 bases, the J end by 6 bases, with 21 bases between. This CDR3 has 16 residues. The CDR3 protein is CASSSGTTSGNAEAFF. CDR3 in DNA: TGTGCCAGCAGCTCTGGGACGACGTCTGGTAACGCTGAAGCTTTCTTT.

The chain is built from TRBV6-6 and TRBJ2-3; 8 positions agree with TRBD2. Germline V CDR1 and CDR2: MNHNY, SVGAGI (reference sequence). The CDR3 contains 14 residues. With V trimmed by 2 bases and J by 5 bases, 3 bases remained unmatched. The CDR3 sequence: CASSYQRGIDTQYF. The CDR3 DNA is TGTGCCAGCAGTTACCAGCGGGGGATAGATACGCAGTATTTT.

V gene TRBV4-1 combines with J gene TRBJ1-6, with 7 positions matching TRBD1. CDR3 length equals 16 residues. With 2 bases clipped from V and 6 bases from J, the junction kept 7 bases outside the gene matches. The germline CDR1 and CDR2 sequences are MGHRA and YSYEKL. The CDR3 sequence: CASSQTGESVNSPLHF. In nucleotides, the CDR3 is TGCGCCAGCAGCCAAACAGGGGAGTCGGTTAATTCACCCCTCCACTTT.

This clonotype was seen many times. The chain employs TRBV28 and TRBJ1-2; 11 bases fit TRBD1. CDR3 length: 14 amino acids. Germline trimming cut 3 bases from V and 7 bases from J; bases unmatched to any gene: 4. Germline V lookup: CDR1 MDHEN, CDR2 SYDVKM. The CDR3 protein is CASSFVGTGGGYTF. In nucleotides, the CDR3 is TGTGCCAGCAGTTTCGTCGGGACAGGGGGTGGCTACACCTTC.

This clonotype was detected ten times or more. J is TRBJ1-5 and V is TRBV3-1; D gene ambiguous. The CDR3 is made up of 13 amino acids. The germline CDR1 and CDR2 sequences are LGHDT and YNNKEL (reference sequence). For the CDR3, the DNA is TGTGCAACCACCCGGGAGAGCAATCAGCCCCAGCATTTT. Protein product: CATTRESNQPQHF.

This clonotype was detected many times. V and J are TRBV6-1 and TRBJ2-1; D is uncertain. The germline V gene encodes CDR1 MNHNS and CDR2 SASEGT. The CDR3 runs to 15 residues. Trimming removed 7 bases from V and 2 bases from J, with 15 bases in between. CDR3 in amino acids: CASNPPAAPYNEQFF. CDR3 DNA: TGTGCCAGCAACCCGCCGGCGGCACCCTACAATGAGCAGTTCTTC.